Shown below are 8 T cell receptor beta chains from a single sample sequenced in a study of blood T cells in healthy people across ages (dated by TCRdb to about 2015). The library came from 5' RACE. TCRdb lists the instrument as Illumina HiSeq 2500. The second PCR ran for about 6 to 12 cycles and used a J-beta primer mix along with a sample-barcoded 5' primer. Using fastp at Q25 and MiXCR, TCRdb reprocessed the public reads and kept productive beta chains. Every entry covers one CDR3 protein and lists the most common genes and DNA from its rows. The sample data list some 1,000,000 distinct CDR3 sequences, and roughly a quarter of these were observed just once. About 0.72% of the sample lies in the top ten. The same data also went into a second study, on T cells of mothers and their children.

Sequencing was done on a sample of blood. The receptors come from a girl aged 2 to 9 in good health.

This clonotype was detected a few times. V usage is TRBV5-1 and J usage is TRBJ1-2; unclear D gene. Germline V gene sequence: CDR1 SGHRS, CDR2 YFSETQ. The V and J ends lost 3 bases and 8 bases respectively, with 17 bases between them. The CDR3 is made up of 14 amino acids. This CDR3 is CASSSGLLPGGYTF. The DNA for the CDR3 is TGCGCCAGCAGCTCTGGACTGCTTCCTGGGGGCTACACCTTC.

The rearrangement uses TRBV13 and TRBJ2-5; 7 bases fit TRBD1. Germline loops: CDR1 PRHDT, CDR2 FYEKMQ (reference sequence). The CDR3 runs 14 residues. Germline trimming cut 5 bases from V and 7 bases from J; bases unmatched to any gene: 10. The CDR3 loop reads CASSETGVIGTQYF. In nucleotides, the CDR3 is TGTGCCAGCAGCGAAACAGGGGTAATAGGGACCCAGTACTTC.

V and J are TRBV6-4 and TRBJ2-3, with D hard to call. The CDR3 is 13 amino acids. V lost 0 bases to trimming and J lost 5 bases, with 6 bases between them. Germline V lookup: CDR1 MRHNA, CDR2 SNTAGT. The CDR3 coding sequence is TGTGCCAGCAGTGACTCCCCCCTAGATACGCAGTATTTT. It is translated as CASSDSPLDTQYF.

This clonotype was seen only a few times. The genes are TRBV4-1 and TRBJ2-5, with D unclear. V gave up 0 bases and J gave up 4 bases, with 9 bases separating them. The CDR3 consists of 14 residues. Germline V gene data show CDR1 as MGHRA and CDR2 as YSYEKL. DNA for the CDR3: TGCGCCAGCAGCCAAGATGGGGTTACAGAGACCCAGTACTTC. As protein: CASSQDGVTETQYF.

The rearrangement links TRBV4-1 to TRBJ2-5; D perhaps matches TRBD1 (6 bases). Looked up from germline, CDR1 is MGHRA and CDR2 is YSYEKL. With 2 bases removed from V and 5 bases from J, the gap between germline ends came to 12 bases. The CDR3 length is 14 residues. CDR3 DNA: TGCGCCAGCAGCCAAAATTCAGGGGATGAGACCCAGTACTTC. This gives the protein CASSQNSGDETQYF.

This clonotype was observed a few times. The CDR3 sequence is CASGGFEYTEAFF. CDR3 nucleotide sequence: TGTGCCAGCGGAGGTTTTGAGTACACTGAAGCTTTCTTT. This rearrangement joins TRBV7-2 to TRBJ1-1; D unresolved. V shed 8 bases and J shed 3 bases, with 13 bases lying between them. CDR1 is SGHTA and CDR2 is FQGNSA in the germline V gene. This CDR3 has 13 residues. The whole variable domain, filled in from reference TRBV7-2 and TRBJ1-1, reads GAGVSQSPSNKVTEKGKDVELRCDPISGHTALYWYRQSLGQGLEFLIYFQGNSAPDKSGLPSDRFSAERTGGSVSTLTIQRTQQEDSAVYLCASGGFEYTEAFFGQGTRLTVV.

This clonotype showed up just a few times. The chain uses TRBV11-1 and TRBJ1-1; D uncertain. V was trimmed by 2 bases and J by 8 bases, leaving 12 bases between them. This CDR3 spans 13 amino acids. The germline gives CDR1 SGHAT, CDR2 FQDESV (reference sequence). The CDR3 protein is CASSLLSPDEAFF. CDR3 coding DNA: TGTGCCAGCAGCTTACTTAGTCCCGACGAAGCTTTCTTT.

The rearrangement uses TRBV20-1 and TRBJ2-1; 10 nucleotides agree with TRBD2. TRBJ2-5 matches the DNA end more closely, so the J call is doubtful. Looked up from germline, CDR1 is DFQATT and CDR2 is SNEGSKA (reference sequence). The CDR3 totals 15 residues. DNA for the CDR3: TGCAGTGCTAGAGTGGATAGCGGGGGGTTGGGGACCCAGTACTTC. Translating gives CSARVDSGGLGTQYF.